The clone carrying this T cell receptor beta chain was recorded once. The antigen is undetermined. The CDR3 is 11 residues long. V was pared by 0 bases and J by 14 bases, with 8 bases between. The germline gives CDR1 MNHEY, CDR2 SVGAGI. Repertoires were generated with immunoSEQ multiplex PCR, while TCRdb's copy carries only in-frame clones and drops some. The sample holds approximately 33,000 clones; approximately 80% are singletons and the top ten take around a fifth. This entry is derived from a study of graft-versus-host responses after intestinal transplantation. The source of this sequence is a human donor who received an intestinal transplant. This chain connects TRBV6-5 to TRBJ2-1; possibly TRBD2 for D (5 bases). The specimen was unstimulated CD8+ T cells sorted from spleen or lymph node cells, collected before intestinal transplant. The CDR3 region is CASSYSDGEFF. CDR3 in DNA: TGTGCCAGCAGTTACTCGGACGGGGAGTTCTTC.